This is a list of T cell receptor beta chains from one sample in a study of T cell responses to AZD1222 COVID-19 vaccine. The method was immunoSEQ multiplex PCR; TCRdb's version includes in-frame clones alone and lacks a portion of them. The profile covers 25,000 to 35,000 clones, with about nine tenths appearing a single time and 45% to 50% taken by the ten largest. Sequencing used peripheral blood, obtained on day 0 of AZD1222 vaccination. These receptors were taken from an adult in good health. Both conserved end residues are trimmed from each CDR3.

TRBJ1-1,TRBV14,ASSPRGLATEAF
TRBJ1-5,TRBV6-2/TRBV6-3,ASSSGGAGNQPQH
TRBJ2-3,TRBV19,ASTNRGSTDTQY
TRBJ1-1,TRBV27,ASSYRVGNEAF
TRBJ1-3,TRBV7-2,ASSPIRTAGNTIY
TRBJ1-5,TRBV7-9,ASSSGTGVRNQPQH
TRBJ2-1,TRBV30,AWRGSTEQF
TRBJ1-3,TRBV6-5,ASSSAFSGNTIY
TRBJ2-7,TRBV6-2/TRBV6-3,ASSAGVFPYEQY
TRBJ1-1,TRBV10-3,AINPTGRNTEAF
TRBJ2-5,TRBV24-1,ATSDGGGAWETQY
TRBJ2-2,TRBV25-1,ASRTAANTGELF
TRBJ1-6,TRBV6-4,ASSSSYNSPLH
TRBJ1-1,TRBV7-2,ASSLGRDRGQGEAF
TRBJ1-2,TRBV4-2,ASSQDRADGYGYT
TRBJ1-4,TRBV6-4,ASATGPNEKLF
TRBJ2-3,TRBV7-2,ASSLQDTQY
TRBJ1-2,TRBV29-1,SVEGEDRGRGGYT
TRBJ1-6,TRBV21-1,ASSKGNTPNSPLH
TRBJ1-2,TRBV6-1,ASSEYGRADGYT
TRBJ1-2,TRBV13,ASNSRRLLNYGYT
TRBJ1-5,TRBV6-2/TRBV6-3,ASSPVTSPGPNQPQH
TRBJ2-2,TRBV6-5,AVVGGSGELF
TRBJ1-1,TRBV4-1,ASSQGPSTF
TRBJ1-2,TRBV5-5,ASSLEPDPSWGYT
TRBJ2-1,TRBV6-5,ASSYQGVGEQF
TRBJ1-1,TRBV7-9,ASSEGQGASEAF
TRBJ1-4,TRBV30,AWGTGLAVEKLF